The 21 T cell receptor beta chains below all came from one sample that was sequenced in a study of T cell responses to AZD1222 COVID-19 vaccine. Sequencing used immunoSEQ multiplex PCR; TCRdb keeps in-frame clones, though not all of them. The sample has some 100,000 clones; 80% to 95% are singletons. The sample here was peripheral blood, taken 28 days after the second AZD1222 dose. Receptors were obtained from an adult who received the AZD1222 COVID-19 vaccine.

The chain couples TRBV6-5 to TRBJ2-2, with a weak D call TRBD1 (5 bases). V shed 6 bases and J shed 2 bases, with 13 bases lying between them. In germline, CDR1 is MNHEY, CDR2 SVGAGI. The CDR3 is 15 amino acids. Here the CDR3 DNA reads TGTGCCAGCAGCCGACAGTCCCCAAACACCGGGGAGCTGTTTTTT. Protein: CASSRQSPNTGELFF.

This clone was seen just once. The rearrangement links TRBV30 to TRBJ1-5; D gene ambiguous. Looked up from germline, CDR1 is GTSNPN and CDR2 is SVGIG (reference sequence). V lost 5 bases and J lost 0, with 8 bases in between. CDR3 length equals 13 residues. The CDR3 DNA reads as TGTGCCTGGGCAGAATATAGCAATCAGCCCCAGCATTTT. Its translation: CAWAEYSNQPQHF.

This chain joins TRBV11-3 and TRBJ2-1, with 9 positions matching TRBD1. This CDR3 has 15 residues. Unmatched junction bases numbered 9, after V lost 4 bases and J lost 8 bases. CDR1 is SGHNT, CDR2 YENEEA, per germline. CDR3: CASSSLTGGPDEQFF. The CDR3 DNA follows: TGTGCCAGCAGCTCGCTGACAGGGGGGCCCGATGAGCAGTTCTTC.

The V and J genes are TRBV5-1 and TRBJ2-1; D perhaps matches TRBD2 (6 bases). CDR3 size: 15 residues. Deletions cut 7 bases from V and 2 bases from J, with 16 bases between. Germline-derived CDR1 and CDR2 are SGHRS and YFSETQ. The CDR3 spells CASDSGAGAYNEQFF. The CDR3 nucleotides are TGCGCCAGCGACTCAGGAGCGGGCGCCTACAATGAGCAGTTCTTC.

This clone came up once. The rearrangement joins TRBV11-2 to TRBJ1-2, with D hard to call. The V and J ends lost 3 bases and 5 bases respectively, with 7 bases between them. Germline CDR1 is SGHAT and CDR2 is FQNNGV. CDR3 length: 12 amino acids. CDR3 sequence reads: CASSFPGYGYTF. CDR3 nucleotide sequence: TGTGCCAGCAGCTTCCCAGGATATGGCTACACCTTC.

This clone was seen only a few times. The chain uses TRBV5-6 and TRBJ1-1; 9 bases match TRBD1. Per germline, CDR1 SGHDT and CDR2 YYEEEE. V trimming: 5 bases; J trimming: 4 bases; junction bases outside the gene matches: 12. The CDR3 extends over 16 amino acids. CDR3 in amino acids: CASSHAYRGPGTEAFF. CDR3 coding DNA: TGTGCCAGCAGTCACGCGTACAGGGGGCCCGGCACTGAAGCTTTCTTT.

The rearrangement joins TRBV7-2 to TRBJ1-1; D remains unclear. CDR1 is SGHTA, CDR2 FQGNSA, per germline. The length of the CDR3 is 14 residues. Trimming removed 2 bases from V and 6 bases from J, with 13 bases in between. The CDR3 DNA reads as TGTGCCAGCAGCTTAAGGGTAGGTCGGGCTGAAGCTTTCTTT. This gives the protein CASSLRVGRAEAFF.

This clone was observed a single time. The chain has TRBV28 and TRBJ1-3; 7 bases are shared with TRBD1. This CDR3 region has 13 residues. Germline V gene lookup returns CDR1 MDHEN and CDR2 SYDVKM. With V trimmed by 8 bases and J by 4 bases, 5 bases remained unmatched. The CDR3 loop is CASHKGAGNTIYF. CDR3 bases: TGTGCCAGCCATAAGGGGGCAGGAAACACCATATATTTT.

The CDR3 DNA is TGTGCCAGCAGCCAGATTTCGGCCTCTAATGAAAAACTGTTTTTT. Translated, it gives CASSQISASNEKLFF. This chain uses TRBV14 with TRBJ1-4; D gene ambiguous. V was clipped by 3 bases and J by 3 bases, with 11 bases between them. The CDR3 totals 15 residues. Germline-derived CDR1 and CDR2 are SGHDN and FVKESK.

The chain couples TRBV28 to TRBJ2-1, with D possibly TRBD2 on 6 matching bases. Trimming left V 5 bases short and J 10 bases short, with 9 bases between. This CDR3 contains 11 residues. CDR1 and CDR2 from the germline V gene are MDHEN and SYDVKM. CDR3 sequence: CASSRLDEQFF. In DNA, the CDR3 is TGTGCCAGCAGTCGACTAGACGAGCAGTTCTTC.

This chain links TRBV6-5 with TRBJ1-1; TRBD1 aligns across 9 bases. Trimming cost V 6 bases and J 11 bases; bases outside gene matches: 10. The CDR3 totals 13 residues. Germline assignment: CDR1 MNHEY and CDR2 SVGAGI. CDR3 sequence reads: CASSRPGQGQAFF. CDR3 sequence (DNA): TGTGCCAGCAGCCGACCGGGACAGGGTCAGGCTTTCTTT.

CDR3 sequence: CASSDGRAGYGYTF. CDR3 sequence (DNA): TGTGCCAGCAGTGATGGCCGGGCGGGGTATGGCTACACCTTC. The chain couples TRBV25-1 to TRBJ1-2, with D unresolved. The CDR3 contains 14 residues. V lost 3 bases, J lost 5 bases, and 13 bases lay in between. From germline, CDR1 is MGHDK and CDR2 SYGVNS.

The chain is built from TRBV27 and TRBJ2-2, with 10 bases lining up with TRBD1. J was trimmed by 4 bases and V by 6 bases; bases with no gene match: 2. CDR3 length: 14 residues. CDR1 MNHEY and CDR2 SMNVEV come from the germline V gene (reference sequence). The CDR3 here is CASSRDRGTGELFF. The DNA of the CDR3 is TGTGCCAGCAGCCGGGACAGGGGCACCGGGGAGCTGTTTTTT.

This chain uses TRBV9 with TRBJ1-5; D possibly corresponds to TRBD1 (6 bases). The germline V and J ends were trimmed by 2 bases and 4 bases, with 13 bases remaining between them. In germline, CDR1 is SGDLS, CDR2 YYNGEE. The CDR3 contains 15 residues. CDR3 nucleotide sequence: TGTGCCAGCAGCGTGGGGGGGCAGGCAAATCAGCCCCAGCATTTT. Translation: CASSVGGQANQPQHF.

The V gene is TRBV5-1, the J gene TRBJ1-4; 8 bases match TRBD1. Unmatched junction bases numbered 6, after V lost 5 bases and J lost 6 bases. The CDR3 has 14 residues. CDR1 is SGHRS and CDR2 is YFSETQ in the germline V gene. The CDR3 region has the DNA TGCGCCAGCAGTCCCGACAGGGGAGATGAAAAACTGTTTTTT. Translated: CASSPDRGDEKLFF.

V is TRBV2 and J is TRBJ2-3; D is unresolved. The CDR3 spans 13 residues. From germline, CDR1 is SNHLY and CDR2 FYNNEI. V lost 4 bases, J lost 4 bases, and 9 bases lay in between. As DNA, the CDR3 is TGTGCCAGCAGTGGGGATTCCCCAGATACGCAGTATTTT. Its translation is CASSGDSPDTQYF.

For the CDR3, the DNA is TGTGCCAGTAGCGTACAGGGATTTGAGCATGGCTACACCTTC. Protein sequence: CASSVQGFEHGYTF. V gene TRBV19 combines with J gene TRBJ1-2; D may be TRBD1 (6 bases). The germline V gene has CDR1 LNHDA and CDR2 SQIVND (reference sequence). The CDR3 is made up of 14 amino acids. V was cut by 6 bases and J by 6 bases, with 17 bases left in between.

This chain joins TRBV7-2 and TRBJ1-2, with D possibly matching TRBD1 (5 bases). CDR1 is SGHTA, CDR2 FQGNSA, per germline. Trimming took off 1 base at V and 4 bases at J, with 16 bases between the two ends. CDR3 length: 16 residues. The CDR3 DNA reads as TGTGCCAGCAGCTTAGGGTCGGAATCCGGGGGCTATGGCTACACCTTC. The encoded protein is CASSLGSESGGYGYTF. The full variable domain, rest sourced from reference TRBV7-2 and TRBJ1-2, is GAGVSQSPSNKVTEKGKDVELRCDPISGHTALYWYRQSLGQGLEFLIYFQGNSAPDKSGLPSDRFSAERTGGSVSTLTIQRTQQEDSAVYLCASSLGSESGGYGYTFGSGTRLTVV.

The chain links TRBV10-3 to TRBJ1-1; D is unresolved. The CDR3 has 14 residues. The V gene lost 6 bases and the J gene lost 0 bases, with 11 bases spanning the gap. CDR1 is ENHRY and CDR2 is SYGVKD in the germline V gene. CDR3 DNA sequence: TGTGCCATCAGACCGGACGGGATGAACACTGAAGCTTTCTTT. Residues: CAIRPDGMNTEAFF.

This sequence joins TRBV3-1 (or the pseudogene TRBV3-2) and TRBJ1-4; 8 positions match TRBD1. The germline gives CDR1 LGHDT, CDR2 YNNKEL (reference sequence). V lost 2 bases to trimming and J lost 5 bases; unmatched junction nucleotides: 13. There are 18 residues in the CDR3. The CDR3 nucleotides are TGTGCCAGCAGCCAAAGAACAGGGCAGGGGGCGACAAATGAAAAACTGTTTTTT. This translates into CASSQRTGQGATNEKLFF.

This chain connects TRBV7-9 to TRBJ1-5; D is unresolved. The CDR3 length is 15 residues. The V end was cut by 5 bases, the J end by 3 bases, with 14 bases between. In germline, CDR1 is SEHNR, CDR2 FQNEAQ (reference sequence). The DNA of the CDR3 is TGTGCCAGCAGCCCTCAGGCAGGCCTCAATCAGCCCCAGCATTTT. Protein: CASSPQAGLNQPQHF.